These 16 T cell receptor beta chains came from one sample sequenced in a study of response to subunit inactivated influenza vaccine. TCRdb itself ran the RT-PCR reads through MiXCR, one entry per CDR3 protein. The data show 450,000 to 700,000 distinct CDR3 sequences, approximately 15% seen once. Sample: PBMCs from blood, taken approximately 13 days after vaccination. The receptors shown here come from a man aged 45-65 years who received an inactivated influenza vaccine.

In its sample, this clonotype was seen a few times. V and J are TRBV6-2 or TRBV6-3 and TRBJ2-7, with 7 positions matching TRBD2. This CDR3 comprises 18 residues. Germline V gene lookup returns CDR1 MNHEY and CDR2 SVGEGT. V shed 2 bases and J 1 base; nucleotides not matched to a gene: 14. The CDR3 DNA follows: TGTGCCAGCAGTTACGGACTCGGCGCGCGGGAGTTTTCCTACGAGCAGTACTTC. Protein sequence: CASSYGLGAREFSYEQYF.

This clonotype was counted between two and nine times. Here the CDR3 reads CASSKGAGETQYF. DNA for the CDR3: TGTGCCAGCAGCAAAGGGGCGGGAGAGACCCAGTACTTC. V is TRBV12-3 or TRBV12-4 and J is TRBJ2-5; tentatively, D is TRBD1 or TRBD2 (5 bases each). CDR3 length: 13 amino acids. The ends were cut back, 6 bases at V and 4 bases at J, with 12 bases in the middle.

Only a few counts were recorded for this clonotype. This rearrangement joins TRBV12-3 or TRBV12-4 to TRBJ2-5, with 8 bases aligning to TRBD1. V shed 4 bases, J shed 5 bases, and the junction held 3 bases outside the gene matches. CDR3 size: 13 residues. The CDR3 region has the DNA TGTGCCAGCAGTTCCGGGGACAGGGAGACCCAGTACTTC. This translates into CASSSGDRETQYF.

This clonotype has more than one count but fewer than ten. The chain is built from TRBV11-2 and TRBJ2-1, with D unresolved. The germline V gene encodes CDR1 SGHAT and CDR2 FQNNGV. The CDR3 is 15 residues long. Trimming shortened V by 6 bases and J by 5 bases, and 17 bases separated the two germline ends. This CDR3 is CASRLRGGINNEQFF. The DNA of the CDR3 is TGTGCCAGCAGGTTACGTGGCGGCATTAACAATGAGCAGTTCTTC.

This clonotype was seen only a few times. The J gene is TRBJ2-3, the V gene TRBV5-1; D not resolved. Trimming took off 4 bases at V and 6 bases at J, with 9 bases between the two ends. This CDR3 is 12 amino acids long. Germline CDR1 reads SGHRS; CDR2 reads YFSETQ. CDR3 loop: CASSDGMDTQYF. CDR3 in DNA: TGCGCCAGCAGCGACGGTATGGATACGCAGTATTTT.

This chain uses TRBV20-1 with TRBJ2-6, with a tentative D call TRBD2 (6 bases). The ends were cut back, 5 bases at V and 2 bases at J, with 10 bases in the middle. Germline lookup yields CDR1 DFQATT and CDR2 SNEGSKA (reference sequence). The CDR3 loop spans 14 amino acids. The CDR3 spells CSAPPGAGANVLTF. The DNA for the CDR3 is TGCAGTGCTCCCCCGGGGGCTGGGGCCAACGTCCTGACTTTC.

This chain joins TRBV19 and TRBJ1-6; 8 nucleotides agree with TRBD1. The CDR3 is 17 amino acids. The J segment lost 4 bases and the V segment lost 6 bases, leaving 11 bases of the junction unmatched. CDR1 and CDR2 (germline): LNHDA, SQIVND (reference sequence). The CDR3 nucleotides are TGTGCCAGTAGCCCAATTGGGCAGGGGGCATATAATTCACCCCTCCACTTT. Residues: CASSPIGQGAYNSPLHF.

This clonotype was seen only a few times. This sequence joins TRBV19 and TRBJ2-3; 9 bases are a match to TRBD2. Trimming cost V 10 bases and J 4 bases; bases outside gene matches: 12. Germline V CDR1 and CDR2: LNHDA, SQIVND (reference sequence). The CDR3 totals 15 residues. The CDR3 DNA reads TGTGCCACCAAGCCCCTAGCGGGAATCTCAGATACGCAGTATTTT. Translated: CATKPLAGISDTQYF. The whole variable domain, filled in from reference TRBV19 and TRBJ2-3, reads DGGITQSPKYLFRKEGQNVTLSCEQNLNHDAMYWYRQDPGQGLRLIYYSQIVNDFQKGDIAEGYSVSREKKESFPLTVTSAQKNPTAFYLCATKPLAGISDTQYFGPGTRLTVL.

The chain combines TRBV12-3 or TRBV12-4 with TRBJ1-5; no clear D. This CDR3 is 15 amino acids long. The ends were cut back, 3 bases at V and 0 bases at J, with 9 bases in the middle. CDR3 bases: TGTGCCAGCAGTTTTACTTCTCGTAGCAATCAGCCCCAGCATTTT. This codes for CASSFTSRSNQPQHF.

The chain couples TRBV20-1 to TRBJ1-2, with D unresolved. Trimming stripped 0 bases from V and 2 bases from J, with 13 bases between. Germline CDR1 and CDR2: DFQATT and SNEGSKA (reference sequence). This CDR3 region has 15 residues. This chain's CDR3 is CSARDLRQGNYGYTF. As DNA, the CDR3 is TGCAGTGCTAGAGATCTCAGGCAAGGGAACTATGGCTACACCTTC.

J is TRBJ2-1 and V is TRBV6-1; 11 nucleotides line up with TRBD2. J lost 5 bases, V lost 8 bases, and 8 bases had no gene match. The CDR3 runs 15 residues. The germline gives CDR1 MNHNS, CDR2 SASEGT. This chain's CDR3 is CASGTSGKGDNEQFF. In DNA form, the CDR3 reads TGTGCCAGCGGGACTAGCGGAAAAGGTGACAATGAGCAGTTCTTC.

The chain combines TRBV4-3 with TRBJ2-7; D is ambiguous. Germline V CDR1 and CDR2: LGHNA, YSLEER. This CDR3 is 13 amino acids long. V shed 0 bases and J shed 6 bases, with 9 bases lying between them. CDR3 coding DNA: TGCGCCAGCAGCCAAGATACAGCTGCCGAGCAGTACTTC. It translates to CASSQDTAAEQYF.

On this clonotype: Germline and junction disagree at one end, which may indicate a read error. The J gene is TRBJ1-1, the V gene TRBV25-1, with D uncertain. Germline CDR1 is MGHDK and CDR2 is SYGVNS. The CDR3 is made up of 13 amino acids. The CDR3 loop reads CVSSDLMNTEAFF. The CDR3 DNA follows: TGTGTCAGCAGTGATTTGATGAACACTGAAGCTTTCTTT.

The chain links TRBV14 to TRBJ1-2, with 8 bases fitting TRBD1. Unmatched junction bases numbered 4, after V lost 1 base and J lost 3 bases. The CDR3 contains 15 residues. Germline V lookup: CDR1 SGHDN, CDR2 FVKESK. CDR3 bases: TGTGCCAGCAGCCAAGCAGGGGGCGTAGACTATGGCTACACCTTC. Its translation: CASSQAGGVDYGYTF.

The genes are TRBV4-2 and TRBJ2-1, with 9 bases identical to TRBD2. Germline CDR1 and CDR2: LGHNA and YNFKEQ. J was trimmed by 4 bases and V by 0 bases; bases with no gene match: 7. The CDR3 consists of 17 residues. The CDR3 sequence is CASSQDRSGGTYNEQFF. The CDR3 nucleotides are TGTGCCAGCAGCCAAGATCGCAGCGGGGGGACTTACAATGAGCAGTTCTTC.

The chain has TRBV20-1 and TRBJ2-7; 7 bases are shared with TRBD2. The V gene's germline CDR1 is DFQATT and CDR2 SNEGSKA (reference sequence). With V trimmed by 0 bases and J by 4 bases, 18 bases remained unmatched. The CDR3 is made up of 18 amino acids. CDR3 loop: CSARDPGGTTSLPYEQYF. In DNA form, the CDR3 reads TGCAGTGCTAGAGATCCGGGGGGTACTACATCCTTACCTTACGAGCAGTACTTC.